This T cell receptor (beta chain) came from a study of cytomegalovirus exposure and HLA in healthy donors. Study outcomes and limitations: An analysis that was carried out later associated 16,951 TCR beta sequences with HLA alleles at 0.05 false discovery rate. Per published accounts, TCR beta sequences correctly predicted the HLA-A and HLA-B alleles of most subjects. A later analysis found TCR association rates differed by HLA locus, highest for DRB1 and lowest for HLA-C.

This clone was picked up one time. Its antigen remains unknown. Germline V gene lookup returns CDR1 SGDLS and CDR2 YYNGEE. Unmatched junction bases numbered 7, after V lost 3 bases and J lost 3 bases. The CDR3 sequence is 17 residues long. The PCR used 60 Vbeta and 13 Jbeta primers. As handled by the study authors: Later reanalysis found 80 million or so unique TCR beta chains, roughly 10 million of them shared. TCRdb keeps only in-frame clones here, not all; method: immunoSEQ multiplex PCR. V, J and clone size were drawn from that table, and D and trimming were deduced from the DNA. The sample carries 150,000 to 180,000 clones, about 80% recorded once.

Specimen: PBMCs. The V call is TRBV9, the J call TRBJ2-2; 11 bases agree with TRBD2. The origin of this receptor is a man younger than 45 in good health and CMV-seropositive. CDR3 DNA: TGTGCCAGCAGCGCAGACTTAGCGGGAGGGCACACCGGGGAGCTGTTTTTT. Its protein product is CASSADLAGGHTGELFF.